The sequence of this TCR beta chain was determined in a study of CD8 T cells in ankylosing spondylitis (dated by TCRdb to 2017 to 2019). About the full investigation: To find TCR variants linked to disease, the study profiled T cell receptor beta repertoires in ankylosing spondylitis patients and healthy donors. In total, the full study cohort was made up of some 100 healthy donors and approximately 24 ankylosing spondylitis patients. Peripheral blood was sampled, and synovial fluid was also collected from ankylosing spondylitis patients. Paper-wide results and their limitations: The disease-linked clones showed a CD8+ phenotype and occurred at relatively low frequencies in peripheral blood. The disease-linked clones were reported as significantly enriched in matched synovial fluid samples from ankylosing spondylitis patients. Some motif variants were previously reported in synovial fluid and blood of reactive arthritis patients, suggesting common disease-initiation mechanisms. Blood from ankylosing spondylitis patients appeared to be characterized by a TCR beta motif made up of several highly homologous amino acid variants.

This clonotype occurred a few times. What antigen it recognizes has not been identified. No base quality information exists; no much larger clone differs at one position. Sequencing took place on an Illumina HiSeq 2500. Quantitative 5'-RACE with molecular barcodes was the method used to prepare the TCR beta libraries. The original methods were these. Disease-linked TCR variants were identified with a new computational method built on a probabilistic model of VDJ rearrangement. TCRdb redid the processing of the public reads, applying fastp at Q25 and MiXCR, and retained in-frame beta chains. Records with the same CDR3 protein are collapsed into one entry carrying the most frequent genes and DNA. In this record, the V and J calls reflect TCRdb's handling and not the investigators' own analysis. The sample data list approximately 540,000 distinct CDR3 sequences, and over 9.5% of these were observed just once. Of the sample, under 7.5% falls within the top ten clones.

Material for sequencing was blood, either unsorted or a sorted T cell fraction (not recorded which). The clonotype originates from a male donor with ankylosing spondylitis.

This receptor carries the CDR3 CASSSPRDPSYEQYV. The DNA reads as follows: TGCGCCAGCAGTTCCCCCCGGGACCCTTCCTACGAGCAGTACGTC. The sequence links TRBV5-1 to TRBJ2-7, with the D call perhaps TRBD1 or TRBD2, each one matching 5 bases. The V and J ends are trimmed by 5 bases and 1 base, leaving 16 bases between them. The CDR3 covers 15 residues, taking in both the cysteine and the valine. The read is trimmed to its CDR3 DNA, 45 bases read in frame from base 1. CDR1 SGHRS and CDR2 YFSETQ were looked up in the germline V gene.